Listed here are 10 T cell receptor beta chains from one sample, sequenced in a study of response to subunit inactivated influenza vaccine. Using its own MiXCR run on the RT-PCR reads, TCRdb lists one record per CDR3 protein. The sample lists roughly 780,000 distinct CDR3 sequences, approximately 17% occurring once. This sample comprised PBMCs from blood, obtained around 5 days after vaccination. The receptors were sampled from a man in his fifties or sixties who received an inactivated influenza vaccine.

The chain joins TRBV10-3 to TRBJ2-3; no reliable D call. Germline V gene data show CDR1 as ENHRY and CDR2 as SYGVKD. V gave up 3 bases and J gave up 2 bases, with 18 bases separating them. CDR3 length: 17 amino acids. CDR3 residues: CAISDPPRADFTDTQYF. In DNA, the CDR3 is TGTGCCATCAGTGACCCCCCCCGGGCCGACTTCACAGATACGCAGTATTTT.

This clonotype was found a few times. V and J are TRBV28 and TRBJ2-7; 14 bases match TRBD2. Trimming cost V 2 bases and J 2 bases; bases outside gene matches: 14. The CDR3 has 20 amino acids. Germline CDR1 MDHEN, CDR2 SYDVKM. For the CDR3, the DNA is TGTGCCAGCAGTTTAGGCCCGACTAGCGGGAGGGCCGTTGGCCCCTACGAGCAGTACTTC. Protein product: CASSLGPTSGRAVGPYEQYF. The variable domain in full, completed from reference TRBV28 and TRBJ2-7, reads DVKVTQSSRYLVKRTGEKVFLECVQDMDHENMFWYRQDPGLGLRLIYFSYDVKMKEKGDIPEGYSVSREKKERFSLILESASTNQTSMYLCASSLGPTSGRAVGPYEQYFGPGTRLTVT.

A few counts support this clonotype. This sequence joins TRBV20-1 and TRBJ2-7; unclear D gene. Per the germline V gene, CDR1 is DFQATT and CDR2 is SNEGSKA (reference sequence). The CDR3 is 11 amino acids. The V end lost 4 bases, the J end lost 7 bases, and 11 bases lay between the germline ends. The CDR3 region has the DNA TGCAGTGCTATTTCCCCACGGGAGCAGTACTTC. It yields the protein CSAISPREQYF.

This clonotype was seen only a few times. The chain links TRBV9 to TRBJ1-5; D is perhaps TRBD1 (5 bases). The germline CDR1 and CDR2 sequences are SGDLS and YYNGEE. V was pared by 4 bases and J by 3 bases, with 14 bases between. The CDR3 has 15 residues. The CDR3 sequence is CASSTSGTPNQPQHF. CDR3 sequence (DNA): TGTGCCAGCAGCACATCCGGGACGCCCAATCAGCCCCAGCATTTT. Complete variable domain (other parts from reference TRBV9 and TRBJ1-5): DSGVTQTPKHLITATGQRVTLRCSPRSGDLSVYWYQQSLDQGLQFLIQYYNGEERAKGNILERFSAQQFPDLHSELNLSSLELGDSALYFCASSTSGTPNQPQHFGDGTRLSIL.

This clonotype was detected only a few times. This rearrangement joins TRBV10-3 to TRBJ2-3; TRBD2 matches at 7 bases. The CDR3 has 16 amino acids. The trim removed 5 bases at V and 2 bases at J, leaving 10 bases unmatched. Germline V gene lookup returns CDR1 ENHRY and CDR2 SYGVKD. The CDR3 sequence is CAISKNGAGYTDTQYF. The CDR3 nucleotides read TGTGCCATCAGTAAAAACGGAGCGGGATACACAGATACGCAGTATTTT.

V and J are TRBV4-3 and TRBJ1-1; D remains unclear. Germline-derived CDR1 and CDR2 are LGHNA and YSLEER. V was clipped by 0 bases and J by 1 base, with 9 bases between them. CDR3 length equals 15 residues. CDR3 nucleotides: TGCGCCAGCAGCCAAGATCCTTTTGCGAACACTGAAGCTTTCTTT. This sequence encodes CASSQDPFANTEAFF.

This clonotype was seen only once. Compared with germline, one end of the junction differs, possibly owing to a read error. This chain joins TRBV5-1 and TRBJ2-1; the D is unclear. The CDR3 length is 14 residues. Germline V gives CDR1 SGHRS, CDR2 YFSETQ. The CDR3, as DNA: TGCACCAGCAGCTTGGTGTCGGATCCGAATGAGCAGTTCTTC. Its protein is CTSSLVSDPNEQFF.

The rearrangement links TRBV5-8 to TRBJ2-1; D possibly corresponds to TRBD2 (5 bases). Germline lookup yields CDR1 SGHTS and CDR2 YDEGEE. The V end was cut by 2 bases, the J end by 6 bases, with 15 bases between. This CDR3 has 15 amino acids. CDR3 sequence (DNA): TGTGCCAGCAGCTTCTCGGGGTTCGTCGGCAATGAGCAGTTCTTC. Its translation: CASSFSGFVGNEQFF.

The CDR3 loop is CASSLWEQPNEKLFF. CDR3 DNA sequence: TGTGCCAGCAGCTTGTGGGAGCAGCCTAATGAAAAACTGTTTTTT. The chain uses TRBV7-6 and TRBJ1-4; no clear D gene. The V end was cut by 3 bases, the J end by 3 bases, with 11 bases between. This CDR3 is 15 amino acids long. Germline V CDR1 and CDR2: SGHVS, FNYEAQ.

This clonotype was counted a few times. V usage is TRBV4-1 and J usage is TRBJ1-2; D perhaps matches TRBD1 (5 bases). The CDR3 is made up of 16 amino acids. V was trimmed by 0 bases and J by 7 bases, leaving 18 bases between them. CDR1 is MGHRA, CDR2 YSYEKL, per germline. This chain's CDR3 is CASSQESGVWPSGYTF. In nucleotides, the CDR3 is TGCGCCAGCAGCCAAGAATCGGGGGTCTGGCCTTCTGGCTACACCTTC.